A single sample is the source of the 21 T cell receptor beta chains below, sequenced in a study of OX40 agonist ivuxolimab in advanced cancers. Measured with immunoSEQ multiplex PCR; TCRdb has only the in-frame clones, and not every one. The data hold tens of thousands of clones, with around 94% observed a single time. This sample comprised CD4+ or CD8+ T cells sorted from blood, obtained in a trial of the OX40 agonist ivuxolimab. Receptors were obtained from an adult with an advanced solid tumor such as melanoma, head and neck, liver or kidney cancer.

This clone was observed once. The V gene is TRBV7-6, the J gene TRBJ1-2, with TRBD1 matching over 9 bases. The CDR3 spans 16 residues. Germline V gene data show CDR1 as SGHVS and CDR2 as FNYEAQ. V shed 3 bases, J shed 0 bases, and the junction held 5 bases outside the gene matches. CDR3 DNA: TGTGCCAGCAGCTTGCGGACAGGGGCCACTAACTATGGCTACACCTTC. Its protein is CASSLRTGATNYGYTF.

The V call is TRBV27, the J call TRBJ1-6; D gene uncertain. The CDR3 loop spans 15 amino acids. With 5 bases removed from V and 7 bases from J, the gap between germline ends came to 15 bases. Germline V gene sequence: CDR1 MNHEY, CDR2 SMNVEV (reference sequence). The CDR3 region has the DNA TGTGCCAGCAGTACCAAGGATAGGGTCAATTCACCCCTCCACTTT. Translated: CASSTKDRVNSPLHF.

This sequence joins TRBV9 and TRBJ1-1; D gene unclear. The germline gives CDR1 SGDLS, CDR2 YYNGEE. The germline V and J ends were trimmed by 0 bases and 8 bases, with 17 bases remaining between them. The CDR3 is made up of 15 amino acids. CDR3 sequence reads: CASSVGTDASSEAFF. The DNA for the CDR3 is TGTGCCAGCAGCGTAGGTACCGACGCCTCGTCGGAAGCTTTCTTT.

This chain links TRBV6-5 with TRBJ1-1; D gene uncertain. In germline, CDR1 is MNHEY, CDR2 SVGAGI. The germline V and J ends were trimmed by 7 bases and 4 bases, with 13 bases remaining between them. This CDR3 is built from 13 residues. CDR3 residues: CASIESGSTEAFF. Here the CDR3 DNA reads TGTGCCAGCATCGAGTCCGGGTCCACTGAAGCTTTCTTT.

The table lists this clone with a count of one. This rearrangement joins TRBV18 to TRBJ1-2; D is undetermined. The CDR3 has 15 residues. Germline V gives CDR1 KGHSH, CDR2 LQKENI. Trimming took off 0 bases at V and 3 bases at J, with 11 bases between the two ends. CDR3 nucleotide sequence: TGTGCCAGCTCACCACCGTACCAGGTCGACTATGGCTACACCTTC. It is translated as CASSPPYQVDYGYTF. The complete variable domain, with remaining parts taken from reference TRBV18 and TRBJ1-2, reads NAGVMQNPRHLVRRRGQEARLRCSPMKGHSHVYWYRQLPEEGLKFMVYLQKENIIDESGMPKERFSAEFPKEGPSILRIQQVVRGDSAAYFCASSPPYQVDYGYTFGSGTRLTVV.

This clone has only one observation. The chain is built from TRBV23-1 and TRBJ2-1; the D gene is possibly TRBD1 (6 bases). TRBV23-1 is designated an ORF whose function remains uncertain. The CDR3 consists of 11 residues. V gave up 7 bases and J gave up 8 bases, with 9 bases separating them. CDR3 DNA sequence: TGCGCCAGCACCCCAGGGGATGAGCAGTTCTTC. Its protein is CASTPGDEQFF.

The chain links TRBV5-1 to TRBJ2-7, with D possibly matching TRBD1 (5 bases). This CDR3 spans 15 amino acids. Germline V lookup: CDR1 SGHRS, CDR2 YFSETQ. The ends were cut back, 0 bases at V and 2 bases at J, with 12 bases in the middle. CDR3 residues: CASSLGTFLTYEQYF. DNA of the CDR3: TGCGCCAGCAGCTTGGGGACATTCCTCACCTACGAGCAGTACTTC.

Details on this clone: Other DNA sequences in this specimen translate into the identical CDR3. The chain carries TRBV7-2 and TRBJ2-7; D is perhaps TRBD2 (6 bases). V lost 5 bases and J 1 base, leaving 12 bases between the germline ends. The CDR3 spans 14 residues. Germline V lookup: CDR1 SGHTA, CDR2 FQGNSA. CDR3 in amino acids: CASSPGTGSYEQYF. CDR3 DNA sequence: TGTGCCAGCAGCCCCGGGACTGGGTCCTACGAGCAGTACTTC.

The chain joins TRBV5-5 to TRBJ2-7, with D unclear. V lost 2 bases and J 3 bases, leaving 12 bases between the germline ends. CDR1 SGHKS and CDR2 YYEKEE come from the germline V gene (reference sequence). CDR3 length: 14 amino acids. The CDR3: CASSFPLNHYEQYF. CDR3 sequence (DNA): TGTGCCAGCAGCTTTCCCCTGAATCACTACGAGCAGTACTTC. Supplemented by reference TRBV5-5 and TRBJ2-7, the full variable domain reads DAGVTQSPTHLIKTRGQQVTLRCSPISGHKSVSWYQQVLGQGPQFIFQYYEKEERGRGNFPDRFSARQFPNYSSELNVNALLLGDSALYLCASSFPLNHYEQYFGPGTRLTVT.

The chain couples TRBV18 to TRBJ1-5, with D perhaps matching TRBD1 (5 bases). CDR1 is KGHSH and CDR2 is LQKENI in the germline V gene. This CDR3 has 14 residues. V was cut by 5 bases and J by 6 bases, with 14 bases left in between. The CDR3 DNA follows: TGTGCCAGCTCAGGCAAGGGGTTGGGTCAGCCCCAGCATTTT. Translation gives CASSGKGLGQPQHF.

The J gene is TRBJ1-1, the V gene TRBV28, with 10 nucleotides matching TRBD1. The trim removed 8 bases at V and 0 bases at J, leaving 9 bases unmatched. Per the germline V gene, CDR1 is MDHEN and CDR2 is SYDVKM. This CDR3 has 16 residues. DNA of the CDR3: TGTGCCAGCCTCCTCGACAGGGGGCGCTTGAACACTGAAGCTTTCTTT. Its protein product is CASLLDRGRLNTEAFF.

This clone was observed a single time. The chain uses TRBV28 and TRBJ2-5, with no clear D. V lost 7 bases and J lost 2, with 20 bases in between. CDR1 and CDR2 from the germline V gene are MDHEN and SYDVKM. This CDR3 contains 16 residues. CDR3 nucleotide sequence: TGTGCCAGCAAGGGTACCGAATTGCGGAAACAAGAGACCCAGTACTTC. This encodes CASKGTELRKQETQYF.

V gene TRBV28 combines with J gene TRBJ1-1; maybe TRBD1 (5 bases). Trimming pared 4 bases from V and 7 bases from J, leaving 13 bases between. This CDR3 comprises 13 residues. The V gene's germline CDR1 is MDHEN and CDR2 SYDVKM. The DNA of the CDR3 is TGTGCCAGCAGTTACATCGGGACTTTTGAAGCTTTCTTT. Its translation is CASSYIGTFEAFF. The whole variable domain, remainder taken from reference TRBV28 and TRBJ1-1, is DVKVTQSSRYLVKRTGEKVFLECVQDMDHENMFWYRQDPGLGLRLIYFSYDVKMKEKGDIPEGYSVSREKKERFSLILESASTNQTSMYLCASSYIGTFEAFFGQGTRLTVV.

V gene TRBV21-1 combines with J gene TRBJ2-1; TRBD1, as called in the table, went unchecked against the DNA. TRBV21-1 is a known pseudogene. The CDR3 extends over 15 amino acids. In DNA, the CDR3 is TGTGCCAGCAGCAAAGAAAGGGACAGGGAGGATGAGCAGTTCTTC. It specifies CASSKERDREDEQFF.

This chain connects TRBV28 to TRBJ1-3; D perhaps matches TRBD1 (5 bases). V gave up 1 base and J gave up 2 bases, with 9 bases separating them. The CDR3 contains 15 residues. Germline values: CDR1 MDHEN, CDR2 SYDVKM. CDR3 sequence reads: CASSLSAGTGNTIYF. For the CDR3, the DNA is TGTGCCAGCAGTTTATCGGCAGGGACTGGAAACACCATATATTTT.

The chain is built from TRBV6-5 and TRBJ2-7; TRBD1 matches 11 bases. After removal of 7 bases from V and 5 bases from J, the junction contained 7 bases not matched to a gene. Germline V CDR1 and CDR2: MNHEY, SVGAGI. There are 14 residues in the CDR3. CDR3 nucleotides: TGTGCCAGCAAGCGGGGGACAGGGGGGAACGAGCAGTACTTC. This sequence encodes CASKRGTGGNEQYF.

The chain employs TRBV5-6 and TRBJ2-1, with D unclear. V lost 0 bases to trimming and J lost 4 bases, with 20 bases between them. The CDR3 covers 18 residues. Germline CDR1 reads SGHDT; CDR2 reads YYEEEE. The CDR3 DNA reads TGTGCCAGCAGCTTGGTGGAGTCAGGCCCGATCGGGTACAATGAGCAGTTCTTC. It encodes CASSLVESGPIGYNEQFF.

The V call is TRBV9, the J call TRBJ2-1; D ambiguous. The V and J ends lost 1 base and 5 bases respectively, with 4 bases between them. The CDR3 contains 12 residues. Looked up from germline, CDR1 is SGDLS and CDR2 is YYNGEE. This CDR3 is CASSVTDNEQFF. The DNA of the CDR3 is TGTGCCAGCAGCGTAACCGACAATGAGCAGTTCTTC. The full variable domain, completed using reference TRBV9 and TRBJ2-1, is DSGVTQTPKHLITATGQRVTLRCSPRSGDLSVYWYQQSLDQGLQFLIQYYNGEERAKGNILERFSAQQFPDLHSELNLSSLELGDSALYFCASSVTDNEQFFGPGTRLTVL.

This clone was seen just once. V usage is TRBV7-2 and J usage is TRBJ2-2; 10 nucleotides align to TRBD1. Germline V gene sequence: CDR1 SGHTA, CDR2 FQGNSA. V lost 4 bases and J lost 7; bases outside the gene matches: 9. The CDR3 totals 16 residues. CDR3 sequence (DNA): TGTGCCAGCAGCTCGACCGGGACAGGGGATAACGGGGAGCTGTTTTTT. Translated: CASSSTGTGDNGELFF. Together with reference TRBV7-2 and TRBJ2-2, the CDR3 gives the full variable domain: GAGVSQSPSNKVTEKGKDVELRCDPISGHTALYWYRQSLGQGLEFLIYFQGNSAPDKSGLPSDRFSAERTGGSVSTLTIQRTQQEDSAVYLCASSSTGTGDNGELFFGEGSRLTVL.

This chain connects TRBV4-1 to TRBJ1-5, with D unclear. Germline loops: CDR1 MGHRA, CDR2 YSYEKL. V was pared by 0 bases and J by 2 bases, with 8 bases between. The CDR3 totals 15 residues. The CDR3 reads CASSQDAVGNQPQHF. CDR3 DNA sequence: TGCGCCAGCAGCCAAGATGCCGTGGGCAATCAGCCCCAGCATTTT.

The CDR3 DNA reads TGTGCCAGCAGTTTGGGGGCCTATCAGCCCCAGCATTTT. It codes for CASSLGAYQPQHF. V gene TRBV27 combines with J gene TRBJ1-5; maybe TRBD1 (6 bases). From germline, CDR1 is MNHEY and CDR2 SMNVEV (reference sequence). V was pared by 3 bases and J by 5 bases, with 8 bases between. This CDR3 comprises 13 residues.